Sample share makes the clone carrying this TCR beta chain medium-sized. Its antigen remains unknown. Patients were ineligible given autoimmune disease history or systemic immunosuppression. CDR1 and CDR2 (germline): SNHLY, FYNNEI. This CDR3 has 12 amino acids. V was pared by 4 bases and J by 6 bases, with 9 bases between. The data were obtained in a study of OX40 agonist ivuxolimab in advanced cancers. For the study at large: Three dose-escalation patients had partial responses: one with hepatocellular carcinoma and two with cutaneous melanoma. Study-level findings and limits: CD8+ T cells (on average) carried more expanded clones than CD4+ T cells. There was clonal expansion of CD4+ and CD8+ blood T cells by week 6 at 0.1 to 3.0 mg/kg.

Data came from immunoSEQ multiplex PCR; TCRdb stores just in-frame clones and leaves some out. The profile covers 50,000 to 55,000 clones, with roughly four fifths appearing a single time and about 0.69% taken by the ten largest. The chain carries TRBV2 and TRBJ1-1; D remains ambiguous. This specimen was CD4+ or CD8+ T cells sorted from blood, taken in a trial of the OX40 agonist ivuxolimab. The sequence was obtained from an adult with an advanced solid tumor such as melanoma, head and neck, liver or kidney cancer. CDR3 in amino acids: CASSGAGPEAFF. CDR3 DNA sequence: TGTGCCAGCAGTGGAGCGGGTCCTGAAGCTTTCTTT.